This T cell receptor beta chain derives from a study of T cells in Graves' hyperthyroidism and ophthalmopathy. TCR beta CDR3 regions were amplified from RNA. During a first-round RT-PCR of the TCR CDR3, the HTBI primer set was used. Using its own MiXCR run on the multiplex PCR reads, TCRdb lists one record per CDR3 protein. Among hundreds of thousands of distinct CDR3 sequences listed, about 17% were seen once. Germline CDR1 and CDR2: SNHLY and FYNNEI. The CDR3 length is 14 residues. V was shortened by 4 bases and J by 5 bases, with 11 bases between the two germline ends. Researchers barred patients who had uncontrolled infection, other autoimmune disease, pregnancy or lactation.

This TCR came from a woman aged 45-59 years with Graves' hyperthyroidism that later progressed to Graves' ophthalmopathy. The chain uses TRBV2 and TRBJ1-4, with D unresolved. Sequences were obtained from blood. CDR3 loop: CASSVQSSNEKLFF. The CDR3 bases are TGTGCCAGCAGTGTACAGAGCTCGAATGAAAAACTGTTTTTT.